This TCR beta chain stems from a study of T cell responses to AZD1222 COVID-19 vaccine. Study-wide results and caveats: Elevations in Spike-specific TCR breadth and depth followed administration of two AZD1222 doses. Researchers report vaccine-associated CD4 TCRs spanning spike, with dominance at 160-218 and 743-854. Mostly white British, mostly female donors; authors suggested clonal diversity may be underestimated. The study reported that nearly half of spike-specific TCRs target unmutated variant regions.

With respect to this clone: The antigen remains unidentified.

Assay used: immunoSEQ multiplex PCR; TCRdb lists only in-frame clones, some missing. The sample gives tens of thousands of clones, around four fifths of which show up once; roughly 21% is in the top ten. V was clipped by 2 bases and J by 0 bases, with 8 bases between them. Germline V lookup: CDR1 KGHSH, CDR2 LQKENI. This CDR3 is built from 15 residues. The source is an adult who received the MenACWY meningococcal vaccine as a control. The chain is built from TRBV18 and TRBJ1-3; the D gene is possibly TRBD1 (5 bases). Sequenced here: peripheral blood, sampled 28 days after the second dose of the MenACWY control vaccine. Written as DNA, the CDR3 is TGTGCCAGCTCACCAGACAGATCCTCTGGAAACACCATATATTTT. Protein product: CASSPDRSSGNTIYF.